The 9 T cell receptor beta chains below all came from one sample that was sequenced in a study of cytomegalovirus exposure and HLA in healthy donors. 13 Jbeta primers and 60 Vbeta primers were used for the PCR. Sequenced by immunoSEQ multiplex PCR; TCRdb stores in-frame clones only, minus some. Seen here are fewer than 110,000 clones, 75% to 85% observed once, and the top ten hold around 10%. Sequenced material: PBMCs. The receptors come from a woman aged 18-29 years in good health and CMV-seropositive.

V and J are TRBV5-1 and TRBJ2-5, with TRBD1 identical over 9 bases. CDR1 SGHRS and CDR2 YFSETQ come from the germline V gene. The CDR3 is 16 amino acids. V lost 0 bases to trimming and J lost 3 bases; unmatched junction nucleotides: 6. The CDR3 DNA is TGCGCCAGCAGCTTGGCGGACAGGGGTGAGGAAGAGACCCAGTACTTC. Protein sequence: CASSLADRGEEETQYF.

J is TRBJ2-3 and V is TRBV7-2; 10 nucleotides align to TRBD2. CDR1 is SGHTA and CDR2 is FQGNSA in the germline V gene. The CDR3 spans 14 residues. Unmatched junction bases numbered 3, after V lost 5 bases and J lost 4 bases. Here the CDR3 DNA reads TGTGCCAGCAGCCCGGGACTAGCGCCAGATACGCAGTATTTT. The encoded protein is CASSPGLAPDTQYF.

A few counts support this clone. The CDR3 sequence: CARKVTSGLGGYNEQFF. The DNA of the CDR3 is TGTGCCCGAAAGGTGACTAGCGGGTTGGGGGGTTACAATGAGCAGTTCTTC. The chain couples TRBV2 to TRBJ2-1; 10 bases agree with TRBD2. Per germline, CDR1 SNHLY and CDR2 FYNNEI. Trimming cost V 11 bases and J 4 bases; bases outside gene matches: 17. The CDR3 is made up of 17 amino acids.

The V gene is TRBV6-5, the J gene TRBJ2-2; 8 bases align to TRBD1. The CDR3 loop spans 15 amino acids. The germline V gene has CDR1 MNHEY and CDR2 SVGAGI. The V segment lost 5 bases and the J segment 4 bases; nucleotides outside the gene matches: 6. In DNA, the CDR3 is TGTGCCAGCAGTCTCAGGGGGCCGGGCACCGGGGAGCTGTTTTTT. Residues: CASSLRGPGTGELFF.

The chain recombines TRBV19 with TRBJ1-1; a possible D gene is TRBD1 (5 bases). V lost 7 bases and J lost 7, with 19 bases in between. The CDR3 sequence is 14 residues long. In germline, CDR1 is LNHDA, CDR2 SQIVND (reference sequence). The DNA for the CDR3 is TGTGCCAGTAACCTAAGGCCAGAAAGGGGTGAAGCTTTCTTT. Amino acid sequence: CASNLRPERGEAFF.

This chain links TRBV2 with TRBJ2-3, with 8 positions matching TRBD2. In germline, CDR1 is SNHLY, CDR2 FYNNEI. V gave up 8 bases and J gave up 5 bases; unmatched junction bases: 6. The CDR3 runs 13 residues. The CDR3 loop is CASGRGGIDTQYF. DNA for the CDR3: TGTGCCAGCGGACGGGGGGGAATAGATACGCAGTATTTT.

V is TRBV6-5 and J is TRBJ2-5; 7 positions match TRBD2. This CDR3 comprises 14 residues. Germline V lookup: CDR1 MNHEY, CDR2 SVGAGI. V lost 6 bases and J lost 3; bases outside the gene matches: 7. CDR3 protein: CASSPGGGEETQYF. The DNA for the CDR3 is TGTGCCAGCAGCCCCGGTGGGGGGGAAGAGACCCAGTACTTC.

The V and J genes are TRBV29-1 and TRBJ1-6; D ambiguous. The CDR3 has 13 residues. Germline lookup yields CDR1 SQVTM and CDR2 ANQGSEA. V was pared by 0 bases and J by 7 bases, with 7 bases between. CDR3 coding DNA: TGCAGCGTTGAAGAGACACTCAATTCACCCCTCCACTTT. Its translation is CSVEETLNSPLHF.

This chain connects TRBV19 to TRBJ1-5; D possibly corresponds to TRBD1 (6 bases). The CDR3 loop spans 16 amino acids. Trimming stripped 2 bases from V and 3 bases from J, with 14 bases between. The germline V gene has CDR1 LNHDA and CDR2 SQIVND (reference sequence). In nucleotides, the CDR3 is TGTGCCAGTAGTATAAGGGGGGGACCCATCAATCAGCCCCAGCATTTT. Residues: CASSIRGGPINQPQHF. The full variable domain, completed using reference TRBV19 and TRBJ1-5, is DGGITQSPKYLFRKEGQNVTLSCEQNLNHDAMYWYRQDPGQGLRLIYYSQIVNDFQKGDIAEGYSVSREKKESFPLTVTSAQKNPTAFYLCASSIRGGPINQPQHFGDGTRLSIL.